This T cell receptor beta chain came from a study of lymphopenia after photon versus proton radiotherapy. Study results and limitations: Only patients who died were analyzed for survival; proton advantage is unproven. After lymphocyte nadir, photon-treated repertoires showed oligoclonal expansion, especially CD8+ Temra.

CDR3 length: 17 residues. With V trimmed by 8 bases and J by 3 bases, 16 bases remained unmatched. Germline V gene lookup returns CDR1 SGHTA and CDR2 FQGNSA. The protocol was immunoSEQ multiplex PCR, while the TCRdb copy is restricted to in-frame clones and leaves out a portion. The table includes around 26,000 clones, around four fifths detected once. Regarding this clone: Its target is unknown.

The chain has TRBV7-2 and TRBJ2-7; TRBD2 matches at 10 bases. The starting material was peripheral blood, obtained from a patient treated with proton-based radiotherapy. This receptor was taken from a woman in her seventies with pancreatic cancer. The chain's CDR3 is CASRTSGNDITIYEQYF. CDR3 in DNA: TGTGCCAGCCGTACTAGCGGGAACGACATTACCATCTACGAGCAGTACTTC.